This T cell receptor (beta chain) was profiled in a study of T cell changes during pregnancy in multiple sclerosis. Between the trimmed V and J ends, which lost 3 bases and 0 bases, there was a span of 8 bases. From germline, CDR1 is MGHRA and CDR2 YSYEKL. The CDR3 has 15 amino acids. The table came from immunoSEQ multiplex PCR; TCRdb's copy has only in-frame clones and leaves some out. The sample holds 35,000 to 45,000 clones, more than 85% seen once. This TCR derives from a female donor in good health, enrolled as a control in a pregnancy study. The gene calls are TRBV4-1 and TRBJ2-2; D is unclear. Specimen: CD4+ T cells from peripheral blood mononuclear cells, collected in the second trimester of pregnancy. For the CDR3, the DNA is TGCGCCAGCAGCCATAAAATAGCGAACACCGGGGAGCTGTTTTTT. It is translated as CASSHKIANTGELFF.